The TCR beta chain described here comes from a study of OX40 agonist ivuxolimab in advanced cancers. Regarding this clone: Its specificity is not known.

Study findings and constraints: Some of the nonresponding patients also showed low levels of normalized T-cell clonal expansion.

Between the trimmed V and J ends, which lost 3 bases and 1 base, there was a span of 6 bases. Germline assignment: CDR1 KGHSH and CDR2 LQKENI. The CDR3 runs 14 residues. The table came from immunoSEQ multiplex PCR; TCRdb's copy has only in-frame clones and leaves some out. The sample lists 90,000 to 130,000 clones; approximately 89% were seen once. The specimen comprised CD4+ or CD8+ T cells sorted from blood, sampled in a trial of the OX40 agonist ivuxolimab. The rearrangement joins TRBV18 to TRBJ2-2; D call uncertain. The receptor's source is an adult with an advanced solid tumor such as melanoma, head and neck, liver or kidney cancer. The CDR3 loop is CASSPQQNTGELFF. The CDR3 DNA reads TGTGCCAGCTCACCGCAACAGAACACCGGGGAGCTGTTTTTT.